This T cell receptor beta chain appears in the sequencing data of a study of blood T cell repertoires in COVID-19. Background on the study: Some COVID-19 samples were acute and others convalescent; all came from the United States, Italy and Spain. The analysed material was cDNA or gDNA that came from T cells, B-cell-depleted T cells, or PBMCs.

The V end was cut by 2 bases, the J end by 3 bases, with 10 bases between. Germline V lookup: CDR1 LGHDT, CDR2 YNNKEL (reference sequence). This CDR3 contains 14 residues. The method was immunoSEQ multiplex PCR; TCRdb's version includes in-frame clones alone and lacks a portion of them. The sample includes about 170,000 clones, about 85% seen only once; the top ten take around 8.9%. The source of this sequence is a woman over 75 with COVID-19, enrolled during active disease. The genes are TRBV3-1 (or the pseudogene TRBV3-2) and TRBJ1-1; tentative D call: TRBD1 (5 bases). The sample comprised peripheral blood. CDR3 amino acids: CASSQLGVDTEAFF. As DNA, the CDR3 is TGTGCCAGCAGCCAACTAGGGGTGGACACTGAAGCTTTCTTT.